This TCR beta chain was recorded in a study of radiotherapy plus CTLA-4 blockade in lung cancer. Study overall: Of all patients, around 19% responded objectively and 30% to 35% showed disease control.

Libraries were prepared by immunoSEQ multiplex PCR; TCRdb keeps only in-frame clonotypes and omits some of them. The sample carries 120,000 or so clones, 70% to 90% recorded once. V was cut by 3 bases and J by 5 bases, with 10 bases left in between. Germline-derived CDR1 and CDR2 are MDHEN and SYDVKM. CDR3 length: 14 amino acids. The chain combines TRBV28 with TRBJ2-2, with D tentatively TRBD2 (6 bases). The receptor comes from a human donor with non-small cell lung cancer that progressed on radiotherapy plus ipilimumab. Source: peripheral blood, taken from a patient treated with radiotherapy plus ipilimumab. CDR3 nucleotides: TGTGCCAGCAGTTTGGCGGGACTTACCGGGGAGCTGTTTTTT. This translates into CASSLAGLTGELFF.